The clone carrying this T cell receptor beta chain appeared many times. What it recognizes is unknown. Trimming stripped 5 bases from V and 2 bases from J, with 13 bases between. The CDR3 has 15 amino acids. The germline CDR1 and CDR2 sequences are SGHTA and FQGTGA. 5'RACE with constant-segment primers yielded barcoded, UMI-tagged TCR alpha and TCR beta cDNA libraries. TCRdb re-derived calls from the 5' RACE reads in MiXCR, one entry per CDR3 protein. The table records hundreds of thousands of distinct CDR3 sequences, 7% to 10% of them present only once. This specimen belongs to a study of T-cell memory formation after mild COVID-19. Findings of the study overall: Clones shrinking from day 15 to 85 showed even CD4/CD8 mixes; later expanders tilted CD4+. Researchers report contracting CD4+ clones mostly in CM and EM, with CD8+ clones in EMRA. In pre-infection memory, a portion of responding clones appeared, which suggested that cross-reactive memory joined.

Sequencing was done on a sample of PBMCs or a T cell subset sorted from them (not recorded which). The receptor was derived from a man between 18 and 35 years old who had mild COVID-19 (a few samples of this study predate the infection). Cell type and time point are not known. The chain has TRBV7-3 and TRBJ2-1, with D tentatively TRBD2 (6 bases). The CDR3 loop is CASSPGSGPYNEQFF. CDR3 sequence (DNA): TGTGCCAGCAGCCCGGGAAGCGGGCCCTACAATGAGCAGTTCTTC.